A single sample gave rise to the 19 T cell receptor beta chains below, sequenced in a study of regulatory T cells in long-lasting Graves disease. Investigators prepared the TCR beta libraries by applying iRepertoire HTBI primers and Arm-PCR of CDR3 regions. TCRdb reprocessed the multiplex PCR reads with MiXCR, giving one entry per CDR3 protein. The sample records 360,000 or so distinct CDR3 sequences, about 10% being singletons. Time point meaning: newly diagnosed GD, antithyroid drugs for less than 3 months. From RNA extracted from PBMCs, the TCR library was made. In addition, the sample was reused for a study of T cells in Graves' hyperthyroidism and ophthalmopathy.

The input for sequencing was peripheral blood mononuclear cells (PBMCs), taken at new diagnosis, from a patient treated with antithyroid drugs. Receptors originate from a woman aged 18-35 years with Graves disease.

This clonotype was observed a handful of times. The chain joins TRBV27 to TRBJ1-5; D possibly corresponds to TRBD1 (5 bases). Germline CDR1 is MNHEY and CDR2 is SMNVEV (reference sequence). The V end lost 5 bases, the J end lost 7 bases, and 21 bases lay between the germline ends. The CDR3 consists of 16 residues. Here the CDR3 reads CASSSAGRAGGQPQHF. CDR3 bases: TGTGCCAGCAGTAGCGCTGGCAGGGCGGGGGGACAGCCCCAGCATTTT.

The table lists this clonotype with many counts. V gene TRBV28 combines with J gene TRBJ2-4, with TRBD1 matching over 9 bases. With V trimmed by 5 bases and J by 7 bases, 12 bases remained unmatched. CDR1 and CDR2 from the germline V gene are MDHEN and SYDVKM. CDR3 length equals 16 residues. In DNA form, the CDR3 reads TGTGCCAGCAGTCCCCCCCGGGACAGGGCTACGAACATTCAGTACTTC. Translating it yields CASSPPRDRATNIQYF.

This clonotype was observed at least ten times. The rearrangement joins TRBV12-3 or TRBV12-4 to TRBJ2-1; no reliable D call. V was pared by 2 bases and J by 7 bases, with 3 bases between. CDR3 length: 11 residues. CDR3 DNA: TGTGCCAGCAGTTTAAGGAATGAGCAGTTCTTC. It encodes CASSLRNEQFF.

The rearrangement uses TRBV7-6 and TRBJ2-1; TRBD2 is a possible D gene (5 bases). The ends were cut back, 4 bases at V and 0 bases at J, with 10 bases in the middle. Germline lookup yields CDR1 SGHVS and CDR2 FNYEAQ. The CDR3 is made up of 15 amino acids. The CDR3 loop reads CASSYLGSSYNEQFF. The CDR3 DNA follows: TGTGCCAGCAGCTACCTTGGGAGCTCCTACAATGAGCAGTTCTTC.

This sequence joins TRBV9 and TRBJ1-1; D gene ambiguous. Trimming took 0 bases from V and 3 from J, leaving 6 bases between them. The CDR3 consists of 13 residues. Germline loops: CDR1 SGDLS, CDR2 YYNGEE. CDR3 sequence reads: CASSVAGDTEAFF. The CDR3, as DNA: TGTGCCAGCAGCGTAGCAGGAGACACTGAAGCTTTCTTT.

This clonotype occurred a few times. The genes are TRBV18 and TRBJ2-7; TRBD1 or TRBD2 may be the D gene (5 bases each). This CDR3 spans 15 amino acids. Trimming removed 3 bases at V and 0 bases at J, with 12 bases between. CDR1 KGHSH and CDR2 LQKENI come from the germline V gene. The CDR3: CASSPGAMSSYEQYV. CDR3 sequence (DNA): TGTGCCAGCTCACCCGGGGCGATGAGCTCCTACGAGCAGTACGTC.

The chain couples TRBV9 to TRBJ2-2; perhaps TRBD1 as D (5 bases). The CDR3 covers 15 residues. Germline-derived CDR1 and CDR2 are SGDLS and YYNGEE. Trimming left V 3 bases short and J 1 base short, with 10 bases between. The CDR3 DNA follows: TGTGCCAGCAGCGAAAATACAGGGAACACCGGGGAGCTGTTTTTT. This gives the protein CASSENTGNTGELFF.

This clonotype was found many times. The chain links TRBV28 to TRBJ1-1; 7 nucleotides line up with TRBD1. The CDR3 extends over 13 amino acids. Germline CDR1 reads MDHEN; CDR2 reads SYDVKM. Unmatched junction bases numbered 5, after V lost 6 bases and J lost 4 bases. CDR3 sequence (DNA): TGTGCCAGCAGACGAGGGGGCACCACTGAAGCTTTCTTT. Translating it yields CASRRGGTTEAFF.

This clonotype was counted ten times or more. This sequence joins TRBV11-2 and TRBJ1-1; D possibly corresponds to TRBD1 (5 bases). Germline CDR1 and CDR2: SGHAT and FQNNGV. The CDR3 is 15 residues long. The V gene lost 1 base and the J gene lost 0 bases, with 9 bases spanning the gap. CDR3 residues: CASSLVRGLNTEAFF. The CDR3 DNA sequence: TGTGCCAGCAGCTTAGTTCGGGGGTTGAACACTGAAGCTTTCTTT.

The V call is TRBV19, the J call TRBJ2-2, with D tentatively TRBD1 (6 bases). This CDR3 is built from 15 residues. CDR1 and CDR2 (germline): LNHDA, SQIVND (reference sequence). The germline V and J ends were trimmed by 7 bases and 8 bases, with 20 bases remaining between them. The CDR3 nucleotides read TGTGCCAGTATCCATAGAACAGGGAGTCGTGGGGAGCTGTTTTTT. This encodes CASIHRTGSRGELFF.

The CDR3: CASSSKIFTGELFF. DNA of the CDR3: TGTGCCAGCAGTTCCAAAATATTCACCGGGGAGCTGTTTTTT. The gene calls are TRBV6-2 or TRBV6-3 and TRBJ2-2; the D is unclear. V gave up 4 bases and J gave up 4 bases, with 10 bases separating them. The CDR3 is 14 residues long. Germline CDR1 MNHEY, CDR2 SVGEGT.

This clonotype was observed many times. The chain links TRBV20-1 to TRBJ1-1; 8 bases match TRBD1. Trimming took 7 bases from V and 2 from J; bases not matched to a gene: 12. Per the germline V gene, CDR1 is DFQATT and CDR2 is SNEGSKA (reference sequence). This CDR3 is 15 amino acids long. The CDR3 is CSVFDRGGLNTEAFF. DNA for the CDR3: TGCAGTGTGTTCGACAGGGGCGGACTTAACACTGAAGCTTTCTTT.

This chain connects TRBV11-2 to TRBJ2-2; D could derive from TRBD1 or TRBD2 (6 bases each). The CDR3 runs 17 residues. Germline CDR1 and CDR2: SGHAT and FQNNGV. Trimming removed 1 base from V and 5 bases from J, with 17 bases in between. CDR3 nucleotide sequence: TGTGCCAGCAGCTTAGGTAGAGGGGGGAGAGTAACCGGGGAGCTGTTTTTT. Translation: CASSLGRGGRVTGELFF. The full variable domain, completed using reference TRBV11-2 and TRBJ2-2, is EAGVAQSPRYKIIEKRQSVAFWCNPISGHATLYWYQQILGQGPKLLIQFQNNGVVDDSQLPKDRFSAERLKGVDSTLKIQPAKLEDSAVYLCASSLGRGGRVTGELFFGEGSRLTVL.

This clonotype has ten or more counts. This chain joins TRBV6-1 and TRBJ1-4; D is ambiguous. Trimming removed 6 bases from V and 0 bases from J, with 8 bases in between. This CDR3 has 14 residues. Germline loops: CDR1 MNHNS, CDR2 SASEGT. The CDR3: CASRVTATNEKLFF. The CDR3 region has the DNA TGTGCCAGCAGAGTTACAGCAACTAATGAAAAACTGTTTTTT.

This clonotype came up a few times. V usage is TRBV10-3 and J usage is TRBJ1-5; tentative D call: TRBD1 (5 bases). This CDR3 has 15 amino acids. Germline CDR1 is ENHRY and CDR2 is SYGVKD. V lost 3 bases and J lost 3, with 12 bases in between. In nucleotides, the CDR3 is TGTGCCATCAGTGAAACGACAGAGATCAATCAGCCCCAGCATTTT. This codes for CAISETTEINQPQHF.

As regards this clonotype: A read error may produce the germline difference seen at one junction end. The chain employs TRBV9 and TRBJ2-1; 14 bases agree with TRBD2. The CDR3 totals 15 residues. Looked up from germline, CDR1 is SGDLS and CDR2 is YYNGEE. The CDR3 here is CASNVGTSGGREQFF. In DNA form, the CDR3 reads TGTGCCAGCAACGTAGGGACTAGCGGGGGCCGGGAGCAGTTCTTC. Together with reference TRBV9 and TRBJ2-1, the CDR3 gives the full variable domain: DSGVTQTPKHLITATGQRVTLRCSPRSGDLSVYWYQQSLDQGLQFLIQYYNGEERAKGNILERFSAQQFPDLHSELNLSSLELGDSALYFCASNVGTSGGREQFFGPGTRLTVL.

This clonotype was found a few times. The V gene is TRBV27, the J gene TRBJ2-1; D remains unclear. Germline V gene sequence: CDR1 MNHEY, CDR2 SMNVEV (reference sequence). The CDR3 extends over 15 amino acids. V lost 3 bases to trimming and J lost 9 bases, with 18 bases between them. The CDR3 DNA reads as TGTGCCAGCAGTTTTGGCGGCCCCCCAGGTGGTGAGCAGTTCTTC. This gives the protein CASSFGGPPGGEQFF.

There are a few counts of this clonotype. This rearrangement joins TRBV5-5 to TRBJ1-3, with D possibly being TRBD1 (6 bases). CDR3 size: 15 residues. The V gene lost 2 bases and the J gene lost 2 bases, with 11 bases spanning the gap. Germline V gene lookup returns CDR1 SGHKS and CDR2 YYEKEE (reference sequence). CDR3 sequence (DNA): TGTGCCAGCAGCTTAATCTGGGGGCCTGGAAACACCATATATTTT. Its protein is CASSLIWGPGNTIYF.

V and J are TRBV7-8 and TRBJ1-1; the D is unclear. V lost 0 bases, J lost 0 bases, and 14 bases lay in between. CDR1 is SGHVS, CDR2 FQNEAQ, per germline. This CDR3 has 17 amino acids. CDR3 sequence reads: CASSLAYGVGMNTEAFF. In nucleotides, the CDR3 is TGTGCCAGCAGCTTAGCGTACGGGGTAGGCATGAACACTGAAGCTTTCTTT.